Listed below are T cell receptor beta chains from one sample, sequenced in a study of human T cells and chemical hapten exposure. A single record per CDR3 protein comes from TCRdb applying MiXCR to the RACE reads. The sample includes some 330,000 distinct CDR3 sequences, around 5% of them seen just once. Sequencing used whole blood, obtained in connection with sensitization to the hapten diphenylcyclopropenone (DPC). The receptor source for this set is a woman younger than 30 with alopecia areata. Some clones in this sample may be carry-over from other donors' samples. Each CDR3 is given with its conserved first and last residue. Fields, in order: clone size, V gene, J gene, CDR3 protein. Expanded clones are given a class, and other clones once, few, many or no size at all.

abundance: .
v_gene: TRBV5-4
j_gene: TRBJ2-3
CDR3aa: CASSLTLAGAFSQYF

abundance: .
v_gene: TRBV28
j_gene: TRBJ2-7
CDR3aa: CASSSGQGPGEQYF

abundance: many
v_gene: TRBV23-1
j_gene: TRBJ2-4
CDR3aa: CASSLFRECPKNIQYF

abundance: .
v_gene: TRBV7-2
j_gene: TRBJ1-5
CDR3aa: CASSLWGIDQPQHF

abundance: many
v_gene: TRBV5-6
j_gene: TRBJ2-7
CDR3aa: CASSLVASQGSYEQYF

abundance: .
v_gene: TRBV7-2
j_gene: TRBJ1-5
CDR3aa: CASSVGGIYSNQPQHF

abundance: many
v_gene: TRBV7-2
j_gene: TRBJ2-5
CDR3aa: CASSLNRGGRETQYF

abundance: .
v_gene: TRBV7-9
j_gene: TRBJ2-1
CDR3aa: CASSPPGYYNEQFF

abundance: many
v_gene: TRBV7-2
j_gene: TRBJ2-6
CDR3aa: CASSPRSSGANVLTF

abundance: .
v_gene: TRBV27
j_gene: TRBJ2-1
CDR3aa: CASNNRQGSSYNEQFF

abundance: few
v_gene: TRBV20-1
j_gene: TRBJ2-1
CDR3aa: CSASSGDNEQFF

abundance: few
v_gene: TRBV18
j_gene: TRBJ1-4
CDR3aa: CASSPRQQLEKLFF

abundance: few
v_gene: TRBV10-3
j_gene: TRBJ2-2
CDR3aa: CAIRTAGELFF

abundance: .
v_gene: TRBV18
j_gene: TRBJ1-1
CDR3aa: CASSPVKGGNTEAFF

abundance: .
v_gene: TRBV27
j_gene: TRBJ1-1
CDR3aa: CASSGGGAGGAFF

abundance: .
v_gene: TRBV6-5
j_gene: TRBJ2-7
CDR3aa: CASSSGLARLGYEQYF

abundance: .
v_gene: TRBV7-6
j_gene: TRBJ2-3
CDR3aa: CASSLAMGQGATDTQYF

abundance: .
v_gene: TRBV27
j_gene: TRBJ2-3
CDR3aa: CASRDNYRGTTDTQYF

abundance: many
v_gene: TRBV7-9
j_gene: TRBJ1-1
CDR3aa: CASSLGQGHTEAFF

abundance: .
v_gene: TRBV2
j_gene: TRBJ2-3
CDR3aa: CASCWGSSTDTQYF